These T cell receptor beta chains were read from a single sample in a study of blood T cells in healthy people across ages. MiXCR, run by TCRdb on the 5' RACE reads, gives a single entry per CDR3 protein. The sample gives some 1.5 million distinct CDR3 sequences, approximately 43% of which show up once; approximately 4.1% is in the top ten. The sample consisted of blood. The source is a young woman in good health. Both conserved end residues are part of each CDR3. The D gene is left open where the match is weak. Where a row states a size, it is once, few, many or the class of an expanded clone; other rows omit it.

v_call: TRBV12-3/TRBV12-4; j_call: TRBJ1-6; d_call: NA; clone_size: once; cdr3_aa: CASTKAGSSPLHF; cdr3_nt: TGTGCCAGCACCAAAGCGGGATCTTCACCCCTCCACTTT
v_call: TRBV9; j_call: TRBJ2-1; d_call: TRBD2; clone_size: NA; cdr3_aa: CASSATGLAVYNEQFF; cdr3_nt: TGTGCCAGCAGCGCCACCGGACTAGCGGTCTACAATGAGCAGTTCTTC
v_call: TRBV25-1; j_call: TRBJ2-1; d_call: NA; clone_size: NA; cdr3_aa: CASRQNRGNEQFF; cdr3_nt: TGTGCCAGTCGACAAAATAGGGGTAATGAGCAGTTCTTC
v_call: TRBV7-2; j_call: TRBJ2-3; d_call: NA; clone_size: NA; cdr3_aa: CASSFGGKSTDTQYF; cdr3_nt: TGTGCCAGCAGCTTTGGGGGGAAGAGCACAGATACGCAGTATTTT
v_call: TRBV6-5; j_call: TRBJ1-1; d_call: TRBD1; clone_size: NA; cdr3_aa: CASNRGPGGVGTEAFF; cdr3_nt: TGTGCCAGCAACAGAGGCCCAGGGGGCGTTGGTACTGAAGCTTTCTTT
v_call: TRBV7-8; j_call: TRBJ1-6; d_call: TRBD1; clone_size: once; cdr3_aa: CASSMGQGSSGSPPHF; cdr3_nt: TGTGCCAGCAGCATGGGACAGGGCAGTTCGGGTTCACCCCCCCACTTT
v_call: TRBV9; j_call: TRBJ2-4; d_call: NA; clone_size: few; cdr3_aa: CASSVGGGGPAKNIQYF; cdr3_nt: TGTGCCAGCAGCGTAGGCGGAGGAGGACCCGCTAAAAACATTCAGTACTTC
v_call: TRBV20-1; j_call: TRBJ2-1; d_call: NA; clone_size: few; cdr3_aa: CSARSRTSGEQFF; cdr3_nt: TGCAGTGCTAGATCCAGGACGAGCGGTGAGCAGTTCTTC
v_call: TRBV12-3/TRBV12-4; j_call: TRBJ2-3; d_call: NA; clone_size: NA; cdr3_aa: CASSQGPRGDTQYF; cdr3_nt: TGTGCCAGCAGTCAGGGGCCACGGGGAGATACGCAGTATTTT
v_call: TRBV21-1; j_call: TRBJ2-7; d_call: NA; clone_size: few; cdr3_aa: CASSNGMDRGSDEQYF; cdr3_nt: TGTGCCAGCAGCAATGGGATGGACAGGGGTTCGGACGAGCAGTACTTC
v_call: TRBV4-1; j_call: TRBJ2-1; d_call: TRBD2; clone_size: NA; cdr3_aa: CASSQSSGRAINEQFF; cdr3_nt: TGCGCCAGCAGCCAATCTAGCGGGAGGGCCATCAATGAGCAGTTCTTC
v_call: TRBV5-1; j_call: TRBJ1-5; d_call: NA; clone_size: NA; cdr3_aa: CASSLASGGRNQPQHF; cdr3_nt: TGCGCCAGCAGCTTGGCCAGTGGGGGTCGCAATCAGCCCCAGCATTTT
v_call: TRBV20-1; j_call: TRBJ2-5; d_call: TRBD2; clone_size: NA; cdr3_aa: CSARDRVSGGASEQYF; cdr3_nt: TGCAGTGCTAGAGATAGGGTCAGCGGGGGGGCCTCTGAGCAGTACTTC
v_call: TRBV7-2; j_call: TRBJ1-5; d_call: NA; clone_size: NA; cdr3_aa: CASSDHRNQPQHF; cdr3_nt: TGTGCCAGCAGCGACCACAGAAATCAGCCCCAGCATTTT
v_call: TRBV2; j_call: TRBJ1-4; d_call: NA; clone_size: NA; cdr3_aa: CASSEAGGGPTNEKLFF; cdr3_nt: TGTGCCAGCAGTGAAGCAGGCGGGGGCCCAACTAATGAAAAACTGTTTTTT
v_call: TRBV18; j_call: TRBJ2-3; d_call: TRBD2; clone_size: NA; cdr3_aa: CASSPTLAGITDTQYF; cdr3_nt: TGTGCCAGCTCACCAACCCTAGCGGGGATCACAGATACGCAGTATTTT
v_call: TRBV9; j_call: TRBJ2-5; d_call: TRBD2; clone_size: few; cdr3_aa: CARSVAGAYNEQYF; cdr3_nt: TGTGCCAGAAGCGTAGCGGGGGCGTACAATGAGCAGTACTTC
v_call: TRBV20-1; j_call: TRBJ1-2; d_call: TRBD1; clone_size: NA; cdr3_aa: CSANRDRGTPNYGYTF; cdr3_nt: TGCAGTGCTAATCGGGACAGGGGAACTCCAAACTATGGCTACACCTTC
v_call: TRBV5-1; j_call: TRBJ1-1; d_call: NA; clone_size: NA; cdr3_aa: CASRFNENTEAFF; cdr3_nt: TGCGCCAGCAGGTTTAATGAAAACACTGAAGCTTTCTTT
v_call: TRBV20-1; j_call: TRBJ2-7; d_call: TRBD2; clone_size: NA; cdr3_aa: CSARGPGRAYEQYF; cdr3_nt: TGCAGTGCTAGAGGTCCCGGGAGGGCCTACGAGCAGTACTTC